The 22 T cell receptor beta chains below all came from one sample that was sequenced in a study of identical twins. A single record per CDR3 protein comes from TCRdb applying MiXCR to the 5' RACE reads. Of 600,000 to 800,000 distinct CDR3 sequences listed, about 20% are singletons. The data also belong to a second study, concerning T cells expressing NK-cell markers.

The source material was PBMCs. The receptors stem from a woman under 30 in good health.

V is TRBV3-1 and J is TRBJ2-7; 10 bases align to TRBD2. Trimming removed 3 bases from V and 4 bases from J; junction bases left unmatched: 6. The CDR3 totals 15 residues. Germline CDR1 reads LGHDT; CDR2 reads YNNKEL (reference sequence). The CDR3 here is CASSHPTSGVYEQYF. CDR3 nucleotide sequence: TGTGCCAGCAGCCACCCTACTAGCGGGGTGTACGAGCAGTACTTC.

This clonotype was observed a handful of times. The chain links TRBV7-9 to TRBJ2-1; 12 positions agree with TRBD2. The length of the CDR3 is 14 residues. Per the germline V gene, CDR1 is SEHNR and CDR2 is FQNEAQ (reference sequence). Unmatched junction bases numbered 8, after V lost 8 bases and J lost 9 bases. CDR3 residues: CASSSSGRASEQFF. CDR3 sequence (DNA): TGTGCCAGCTCATCTAGCGGGAGGGCCTCTGAGCAGTTCTTC.

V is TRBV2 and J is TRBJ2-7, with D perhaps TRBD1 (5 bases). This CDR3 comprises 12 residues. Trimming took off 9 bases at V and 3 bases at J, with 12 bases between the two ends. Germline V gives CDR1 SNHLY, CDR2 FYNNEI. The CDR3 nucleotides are TGTGCCAGAAGGACACCTGGCTACGAGCAGTACTTC. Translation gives CARRTPGYEQYF. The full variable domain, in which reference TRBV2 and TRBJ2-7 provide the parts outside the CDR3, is EPEVTQTPSHQVTQMGQEVILRCVPISNHLYFYWYRQILGQKVEFLVSFYNNEISEKSEIFDDQFSVERPDGSNFTLKIRSTKLEDSAMYFCARRTPGYEQYFGPGTRLTVT.

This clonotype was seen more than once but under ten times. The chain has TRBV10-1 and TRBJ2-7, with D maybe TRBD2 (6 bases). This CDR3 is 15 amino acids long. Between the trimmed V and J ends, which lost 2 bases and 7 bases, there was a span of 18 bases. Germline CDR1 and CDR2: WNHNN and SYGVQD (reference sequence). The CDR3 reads CASSEDSREDREQYF. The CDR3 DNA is TGCGCCAGCAGTGAGGATTCGAGGGAGGACCGGGAGCAGTACTTC.

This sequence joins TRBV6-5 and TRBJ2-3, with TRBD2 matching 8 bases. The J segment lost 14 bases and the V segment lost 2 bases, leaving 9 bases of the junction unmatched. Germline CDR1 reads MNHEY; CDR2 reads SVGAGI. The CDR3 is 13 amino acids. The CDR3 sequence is CASSYGEAGVPYF. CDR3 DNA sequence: TGTGCCAGCAGTTACGGCGAAGCGGGAGTCCCGTATTTT.

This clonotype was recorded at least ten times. CDR3 amino acids: CASSYSTWNTEAFF. The CDR3 DNA follows: TGTGCCAGCAGTTACTCGACATGGAACACTGAAGCTTTCTTT. This sequence joins TRBV6-5 and TRBJ1-1; D is ambiguous. Germline V gene sequence: CDR1 MNHEY, CDR2 SVGAGI. The CDR3 contains 14 residues. V was clipped by 0 bases and J by 1 base, with 6 bases between them.

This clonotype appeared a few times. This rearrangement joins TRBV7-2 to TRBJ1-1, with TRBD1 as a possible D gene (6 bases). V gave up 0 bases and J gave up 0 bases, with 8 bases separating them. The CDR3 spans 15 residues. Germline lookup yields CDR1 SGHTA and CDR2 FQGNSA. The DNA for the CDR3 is TGTGCCAGCAGCTTAGCGCACAGGGTGAACACTGAAGCTTTCTTT. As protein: CASSLAHRVNTEAFF.

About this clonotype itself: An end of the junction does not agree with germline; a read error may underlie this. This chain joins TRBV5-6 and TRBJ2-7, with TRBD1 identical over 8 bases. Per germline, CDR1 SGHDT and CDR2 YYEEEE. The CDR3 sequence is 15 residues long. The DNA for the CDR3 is TGTGCTAGCAGCTTGGGGCAGGGGGCTATGTACGAGCAGTACTTC. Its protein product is CASSLGQGAMYEQYF.

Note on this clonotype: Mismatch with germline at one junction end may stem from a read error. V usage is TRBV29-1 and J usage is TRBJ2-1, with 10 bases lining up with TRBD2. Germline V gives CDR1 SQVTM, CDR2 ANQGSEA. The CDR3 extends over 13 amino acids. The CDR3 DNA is TGCAGCGTAGAAGCGGGAGGGCCCGATGAGCAGTTCTTC. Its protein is CSVEAGGPDEQFF.

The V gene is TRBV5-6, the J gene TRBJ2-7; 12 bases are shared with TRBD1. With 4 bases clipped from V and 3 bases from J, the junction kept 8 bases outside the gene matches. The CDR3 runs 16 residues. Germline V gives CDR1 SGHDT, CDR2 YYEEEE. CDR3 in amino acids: CASSPGTGGIYYEQYF. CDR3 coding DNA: TGTGCCAGCAGCCCCGGGACAGGGGGCATCTACTACGAGCAGTACTTC.

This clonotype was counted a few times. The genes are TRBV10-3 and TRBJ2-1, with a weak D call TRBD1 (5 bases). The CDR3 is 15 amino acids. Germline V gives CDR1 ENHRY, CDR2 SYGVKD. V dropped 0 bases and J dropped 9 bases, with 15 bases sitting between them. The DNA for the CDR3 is TGTGCCATCAGTGAGTCAGGGGTAGAAGGTTCTGAGCAGTTCTTC. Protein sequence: CAISESGVEGSEQFF.

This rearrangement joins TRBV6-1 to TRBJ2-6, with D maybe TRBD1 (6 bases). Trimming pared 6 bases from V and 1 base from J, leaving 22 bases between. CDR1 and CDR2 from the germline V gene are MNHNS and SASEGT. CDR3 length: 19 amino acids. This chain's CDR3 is CASSHVGQGKFSGANVLTF. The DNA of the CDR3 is TGTGCCAGCAGCCACGTCGGGCAGGGGAAATTTTCTGGGGCCAACGTCCTGACTTTC.

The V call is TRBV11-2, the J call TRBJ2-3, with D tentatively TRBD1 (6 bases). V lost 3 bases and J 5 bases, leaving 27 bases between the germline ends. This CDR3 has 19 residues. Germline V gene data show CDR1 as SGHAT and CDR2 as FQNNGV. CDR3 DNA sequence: TGTGCCAGCAGCTTCCCTTCTTGGGACCATAACGGCAGGGGAGATACGCAGTATTTT. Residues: CASSFPSWDHNGRGDTQYF.

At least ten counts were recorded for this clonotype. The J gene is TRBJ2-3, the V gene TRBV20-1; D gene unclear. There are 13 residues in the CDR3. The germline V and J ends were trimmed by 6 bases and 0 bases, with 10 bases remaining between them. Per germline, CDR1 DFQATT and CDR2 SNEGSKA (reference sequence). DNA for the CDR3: TGCAGTGCGCTCGCGGCTAGCACAGATACGCAGTATTTT. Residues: CSALAASTDTQYF.

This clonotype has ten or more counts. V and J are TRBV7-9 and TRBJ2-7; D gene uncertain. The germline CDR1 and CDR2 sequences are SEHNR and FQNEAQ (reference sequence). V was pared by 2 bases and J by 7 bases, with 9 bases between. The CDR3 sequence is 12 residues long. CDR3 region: CASSLIDGEQYF. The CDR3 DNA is TGTGCCAGCAGCTTAATAGACGGAGAGCAGTACTTC.

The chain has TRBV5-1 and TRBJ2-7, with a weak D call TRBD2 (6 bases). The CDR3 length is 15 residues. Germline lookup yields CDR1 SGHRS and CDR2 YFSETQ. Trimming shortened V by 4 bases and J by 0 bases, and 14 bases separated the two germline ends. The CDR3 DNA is TGCGCCAGCAGCCGTTCTGGGACTCTCTCCTACGAGCAGTACTTC. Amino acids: CASSRSGTLSYEQYF. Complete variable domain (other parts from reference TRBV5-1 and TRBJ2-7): KAGVTQTPRYLIKTRGQQVTLSCSPISGHRSVSWYQQTPGQGLQFLFEYFSETQRNKGNFPGRFSGRQFSNSRSEMNVSTLELGDSALYLCASSRSGTLSYEQYFGPGTRLTVT.

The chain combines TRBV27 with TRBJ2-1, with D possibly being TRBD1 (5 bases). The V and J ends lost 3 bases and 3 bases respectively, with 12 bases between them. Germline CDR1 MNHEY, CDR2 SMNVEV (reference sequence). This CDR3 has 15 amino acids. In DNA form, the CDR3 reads TGTGCCAGCAGTTTGGATACAGGACGCTACAATGAGCAGTTCTTC. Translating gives CASSLDTGRYNEQFF.

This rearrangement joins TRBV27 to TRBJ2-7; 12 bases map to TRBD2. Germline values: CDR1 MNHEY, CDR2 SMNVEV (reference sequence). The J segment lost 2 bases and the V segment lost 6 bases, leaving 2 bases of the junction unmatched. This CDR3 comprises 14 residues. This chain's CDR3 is CASSGLAGPYEQYF. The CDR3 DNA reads TGTGCCAGCAGCGGACTAGCGGGGCCCTACGAGCAGTACTTC.

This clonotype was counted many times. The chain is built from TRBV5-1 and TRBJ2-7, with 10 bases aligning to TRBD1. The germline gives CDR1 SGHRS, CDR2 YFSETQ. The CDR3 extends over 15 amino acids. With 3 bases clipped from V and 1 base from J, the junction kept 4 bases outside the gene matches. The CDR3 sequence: CASSSGQGDSYEQYF. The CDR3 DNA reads TGCGCCAGCAGCTCCGGACAGGGGGATTCCTACGAGCAGTACTTC.

The CDR3 region is CSARGTSGQETQYF. The CDR3 DNA reads as TGCAGTGCTAGGGGGACTAGCGGTCAAGAGACCCAGTACTTC. This chain joins TRBV20-1 and TRBJ2-5; 11 bases agree with TRBD2. Germline CDR1 is DFQATT and CDR2 is SNEGSKA (reference sequence). The CDR3 runs 14 residues. The V segment lost 3 bases and the J segment 2 bases; nucleotides outside the gene matches: 2.

The CDR3: CSAYPGAANEKLFF. CDR3 nucleotide sequence: TGCAGTGCTTACCCAGGGGCGGCTAATGAAAAACTGTTTTTT. V usage is TRBV20-1 and J usage is TRBJ1-4; possibly TRBD1 for D (6 bases). In germline, CDR1 is DFQATT, CDR2 SNEGSKA (reference sequence). This CDR3 spans 14 amino acids. Trimming shortened V by 5 bases and J by 3 bases, and 13 bases separated the two germline ends.

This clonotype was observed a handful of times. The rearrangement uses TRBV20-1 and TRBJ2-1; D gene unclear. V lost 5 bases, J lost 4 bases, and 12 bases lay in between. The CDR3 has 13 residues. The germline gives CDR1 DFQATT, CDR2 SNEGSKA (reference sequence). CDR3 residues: CSAPDPPYNEQFF. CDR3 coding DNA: TGCAGTGCTCCTGACCCCCCTTACAATGAGCAGTTCTTC.